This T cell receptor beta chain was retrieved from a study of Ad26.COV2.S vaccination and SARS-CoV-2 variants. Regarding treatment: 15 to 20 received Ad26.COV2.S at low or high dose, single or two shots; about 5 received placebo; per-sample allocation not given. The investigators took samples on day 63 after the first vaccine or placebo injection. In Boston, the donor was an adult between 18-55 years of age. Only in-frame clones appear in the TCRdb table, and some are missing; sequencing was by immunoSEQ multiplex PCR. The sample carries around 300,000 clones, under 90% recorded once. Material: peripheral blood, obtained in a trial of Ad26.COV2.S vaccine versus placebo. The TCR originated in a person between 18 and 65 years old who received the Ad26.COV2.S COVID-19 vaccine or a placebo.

The CDR3 DNA sequence: TGTGCCAGCAGCGTAGCTACTGAGCAGTTCTTC. It yields the protein CASSVATEQFF. V is TRBV9 and J is TRBJ2-1; D ambiguous. This CDR3 region has 11 residues. Trimming removed 0 bases at V and 9 bases at J, with 4 bases between. Germline CDR1 and CDR2: SGDLS and YYNGEE.